This entry is about one T cell receptor (beta chain). The antigen is unknown. This specimen comes from a study of T-cell memory formation after mild COVID-19. The study's findings and limits: Cross-reactive memory apparently joined, as some responding clones appeared in pre-infection memory. The study found balanced CD4/CD8 in clones contracting day 15 to 85 and a CD4+ lean in later expanders. Clones which contracted sat mainly in CM and EM if CD4+, and in EMRA if CD8+.

The CDR3 covers 14 residues. After removal of 8 bases from V and 1 base from J, the junction contained 4 bases not matched to a gene. The V gene's germline CDR1 is ENHRY and CDR2 SYGVKD. UMIs and sample barcodes were carried by the TCR alpha and TCR beta cDNA libraries that 5'RACE produced using constant-segment primers. TCRdb used MiXCR to reprocess the 5' RACE reads, holding one entry per CDR3 protein. Among about 290,000 distinct CDR3 sequences, approximately 15% were seen once, and the ten largest hold over 20%. The specimen was PBMCs or a T cell subset sorted from them (not recorded which). The sequence came from a man aged 18 to 29 who had mild COVID-19 (a few samples of this study predate the infection). Cell type and time point are not known. The chain uses TRBV10-3 and TRBJ2-2; 7 bases are a match to TRBD1. CDR3 nucleotide sequence: TGTGCCATCCTACAGGGGTGGAACACCGGGGAGCTGTTTTTT. Translating gives CAILQGWNTGELFF.